The sample holds a few counts of the clone carrying this T cell receptor beta chain. The entry originates in a study of molecular identifiers for immune sequencing clone quantification. Trimming stripped 5 bases from V and 6 bases from J, with 8 bases between. CDR3 length: 12 residues. The V gene's germline CDR1 is SSHAT and CDR2 FNYEAQ (reference sequence). Previously described methods with listed TCR primers produced the bulk TCR libraries. TCRdb reprocessed the PCR reads with MiXCR, giving one entry per CDR3 protein. The table shows hundreds of thousands of distinct CDR3 sequences, with less than 30% occurring only once.

The specimen was naive CD8+ T cells from blood, with Jurkat cell RNA spiked in. Described subset: FACS-sorted CD8+CD4-CCR7+CD45RA+ naive T cells. The rearrangement joins TRBV7-7 to TRBJ2-1; maybe TRBD1 (5 bases). This clonotype was obtained from a human donor in good health. Some libraries in this study had Jurkat cell RNA spiked in. CDR3: CASSPDSNEQFF. For the CDR3, the DNA is TGTGCCAGCAGCCCAGACAGCAATGAGCAGTTCTTC.